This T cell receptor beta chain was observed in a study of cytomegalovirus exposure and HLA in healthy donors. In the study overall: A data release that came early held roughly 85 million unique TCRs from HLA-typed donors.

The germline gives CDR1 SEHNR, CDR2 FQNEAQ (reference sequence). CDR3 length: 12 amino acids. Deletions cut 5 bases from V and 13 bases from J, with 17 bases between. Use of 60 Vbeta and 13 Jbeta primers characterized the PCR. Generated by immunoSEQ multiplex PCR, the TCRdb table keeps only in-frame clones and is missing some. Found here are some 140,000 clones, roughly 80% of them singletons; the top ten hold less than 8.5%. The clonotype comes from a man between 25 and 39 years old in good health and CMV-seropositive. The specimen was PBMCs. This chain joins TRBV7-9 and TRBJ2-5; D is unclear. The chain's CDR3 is CASSPAGKSPYF. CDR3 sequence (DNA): TGTGCCAGCAGCCCTGCCGGTAAATCGCCGTACTTC.